Shown below are 27 T cell receptor beta chains from a single sample sequenced in a study of T cell responses to AZD1222 COVID-19 vaccine. Sequenced by immunoSEQ multiplex PCR; TCRdb stores in-frame clones only, minus some. Of roughly 120,000 clones detected, approximately 85% appear once; the ten largest clones hold over 5.5%. Source: peripheral blood, taken on day 0 of AZD1222 vaccination. The receptor set was obtained from an adult in good health.

The J gene is TRBJ2-1, the V gene TRBV7-2, with TRBD2 as a possible D gene (6 bases). Per germline, CDR1 SGHTA and CDR2 FQGNSA. V lost 4 bases and J lost 4, with 11 bases in between. The CDR3 extends over 14 amino acids. CDR3 in DNA: TGTGCCAGCAGCTCGCCCGGGACTTACAATGAGCAGTTCTTC. Translation: CASSSPGTYNEQFF.

This clone came up a few times. This chain links TRBV10-3 with TRBJ2-2, with 7 bases lining up with TRBD1. The V gene's germline CDR1 is ENHRY and CDR2 SYGVKD. The V and J ends lost 8 bases and 3 bases, in that order; junction bases with no gene match: 9. The CDR3 runs 15 residues. Here the CDR3 DNA reads TGTGCCATCTCAGCCGGGACAGTATACACCGGGGAGCTGTTTTTT. Its translation: CAISAGTVYTGELFF.

The chain employs TRBV28 and TRBJ2-3; no clear D gene. This CDR3 comprises 13 residues. Trimming cost V 8 bases and J 2 bases, with 11 bases left between them. Germline CDR1 reads MDHEN; CDR2 reads SYDVKM. CDR3 nucleotide sequence: TGTGCCAGCTCGGAGCGAAACACAGATACGCAGTATTTT. It codes for CASSERNTDTQYF.

The rearrangement links TRBV29-1 to TRBJ1-1, with D unresolved. The CDR3 is made up of 13 amino acids. V lost 6 bases and J lost 1, with 12 bases in between. The germline V gene encodes CDR1 SQVTM and CDR2 ANQGSEA. CDR3 amino acids: CSVFSTRNTEAFF. Here the CDR3 DNA reads TGCAGCGTCTTTTCTACCCGGAACACTGAAGCTTTCTTT.

V usage is TRBV15 and J usage is TRBJ1-1; the D gene is possibly TRBD1 (6 bases). Germline V gene sequence: CDR1 LNHNV, CDR2 YYDKDF (reference sequence). This CDR3 has 14 amino acids. V dropped 4 bases and J dropped 1 base, with 10 bases sitting between them. DNA of the CDR3: TGTGCCACCAGCACAGACAGGCGGAACACTGAAGCTTTCTTT. Translating gives CATSTDRRNTEAFF. Together with reference TRBV15 and TRBJ1-1, the CDR3 gives the full variable domain: DAMVIQNPRYQVTQFGKPVTLSCSQTLNHNVMYWYQQKSSQAPKLLFHYYDKDFNNEADTPDNFQSRRPNTSFCFLDIRSPGLGDTAMYLCATSTDRRNTEAFFGQGTRLTVV.

This chain connects TRBV19 to TRBJ1-5; D uncertain. V shed 6 bases and J shed 1 base, with 7 bases lying between them. Germline loops: CDR1 LNHDA, CDR2 SQIVND (reference sequence). This CDR3 comprises 13 residues. In DNA form, the CDR3 reads TGTGCCAGTAGGTCGAGGAGCAATCAGCCCCAGCATTTT. It specifies CASRSRSNQPQHF.

This clone was recorded only once. This sequence joins TRBV10-3 and TRBJ2-1; 8 bases match TRBD2. Germline V gene data show CDR1 as ENHRY and CDR2 as SYGVKD. After removal of 11 bases from V and 4 bases from J, the junction contained 7 bases not matched to a gene. The CDR3 totals 13 residues. The CDR3 loop is CAVGGGSYNEQFF. The CDR3 nucleotides read TGTGCCGTCGGGGGGGGTTCGTACAATGAGCAGTTCTTC.

This clone has a single count. The chain joins TRBV28 to TRBJ1-5; D unclear. V lost 4 bases, J lost 6 bases, and 13 bases lay in between. This CDR3 comprises 14 residues. Germline lookup yields CDR1 MDHEN and CDR2 SYDVKM. The CDR3 spells CASSSLGTSQPQHF. The CDR3 DNA reads as TGTGCCAGCAGTTCGCTAGGAACGTCTCAGCCCCAGCATTTT.

The chain carries TRBV19 and TRBJ1-2; 8 bases agree with TRBD1. The germline gives CDR1 LNHDA, CDR2 SQIVND (reference sequence). This CDR3 is built from 15 residues. J was trimmed by 1 base and V by 7 bases; bases with no gene match: 8. In nucleotides, the CDR3 is TGTGCCAGTATGCATGGGGGACAGGATAACTATGGCTACACCTTC. Protein: CASMHGGQDNYGYTF.

This clone showed up just once. The chain is built from TRBV7-2 and TRBJ2-2; D is uncertain. Germline V gene lookup returns CDR1 SGHTA and CDR2 FQGNSA. This CDR3 is 15 amino acids long. With 0 bases removed from V and 1 base from J, the gap between germline ends came to 6 bases. CDR3 amino acids: CASSLAAQNTGELFF. The CDR3 region has the DNA TGTGCCAGCAGCTTAGCCGCACAGAACACCGGGGAGCTGTTTTTT.

The V and J genes are TRBV5-5 and TRBJ2-7; D unclear. This CDR3 spans 16 amino acids. With 2 bases removed from V and 3 bases from J, the gap between germline ends came to 18 bases. The germline CDR1 and CDR2 sequences are SGHKS and YYEKEE (reference sequence). This chain's CDR3 is CASSFPGSQPNYEQYF. In DNA, the CDR3 is TGTGCCAGCAGCTTTCCCGGGTCCCAGCCCAACTACGAGCAGTACTTC. The full variable domain, completed using reference TRBV5-5 and TRBJ2-7, is DAGVTQSPTHLIKTRGQQVTLRCSPISGHKSVSWYQQVLGQGPQFIFQYYEKEERGRGNFPDRFSARQFPNYSSELNVNALLLGDSALYLCASSFPGSQPNYEQYFGPGTRLTVT.

This chain links TRBV4-1 with TRBJ1-1; D possibly corresponds to TRBD1 (5 bases). Trimming removed 0 bases at V and 5 bases at J, with 10 bases between. The CDR3 extends over 14 amino acids. CDR1 and CDR2 (germline): MGHRA, YSYEKL. For the CDR3, the DNA is TGCGCCAGCAGCCAAGAGTCAGGGATAACTGAAGCTTTCTTT. Protein: CASSQESGITEAFF.

The chain carries TRBV21-1 and TRBJ1-2. TRBV21-1 is assigned pseudogene status. This CDR3 has 12 amino acids. For the CDR3, the DNA is TGTGCCAGCAGCAATGGAGTAGGTGGCTACACCTTC. It codes for CASSNGVGGYTF.

The J gene is TRBJ1-6, the V gene TRBV28, with D possibly being TRBD1 (5 bases). Germline V gene sequence: CDR1 MDHEN, CDR2 SYDVKM. V gave up 5 bases and J gave up 8 bases, with 22 bases separating them. The CDR3 is 17 amino acids. The CDR3 DNA sequence: TGTGCCAGCAGTGAGAGAGGATTGGGGGTGGCCCATTCACCCCTCCACTTT. Protein: CASSERGLGVAHSPLHF.

V usage is TRBV3-1 (or the pseudogene TRBV3-2) and J usage is TRBJ2-7; tentatively, D is TRBD2 (5 bases). The V gene's germline CDR1 is LGHDT and CDR2 YNNKEL (reference sequence). The CDR3 is 15 amino acids. The V gene lost 0 bases and the J gene lost 2 bases, with 11 bases spanning the gap. The CDR3 coding sequence is TGTGCCAGCAGCCAAGATAGTAGCGTACCCTACGAGCAGTACTTC. Translated: CASSQDSSVPYEQYF.

This chain connects TRBV6-5 to TRBJ1-1, with TRBD1 matching over 7 bases. The CDR3 totals 14 residues. Germline CDR1 reads MNHEY; CDR2 reads SVGAGI. V shed 8 bases and J 4 bases; nucleotides not matched to a gene: 10. The CDR3 protein is CASWPNRGPTEAFF. CDR3 nucleotides: TGTGCCAGCTGGCCTAACAGGGGCCCCACTGAAGCTTTCTTT.

The chain links TRBV14 to TRBJ2-7; perhaps TRBD1 as D (6 bases). Germline assignment: CDR1 SGHDN and CDR2 FVKESK. V lost 1 base and J 1 base, leaving 8 bases between the germline ends. This CDR3 is 14 amino acids long. The DNA for the CDR3 is TGTGCCAGCAGCCAAGGGGGACATTCCTACGAGCAGTACTTC. Translating it yields CASSQGGHSYEQYF.

The rearrangement uses TRBV28 and TRBJ1-2, with D possibly TRBD1 on 6 matching bases. CDR3 length: 12 residues. The germline V gene has CDR1 MDHEN and CDR2 SYDVKM. V shed 11 bases and J shed 1 base, with 11 bases lying between them. CDR3 DNA sequence: TGTGCCTCCAACAGGGATAACTATGGCTACACCTTC. Translating it yields CASNRDNYGYTF.

This chain links TRBV6-6 with TRBJ1-5; D not certain. The CDR3 runs to 12 residues. The ends were cut back, 4 bases at V and 4 bases at J, with 5 bases in the middle. CDR1 is MNHNY and CDR2 is SVGAGI in the germline V gene (reference sequence). The CDR3 loop is CASSLRNQPQHF. Here the CDR3 DNA reads TGTGCCAGCAGTTTAAGGAATCAGCCCCAGCATTTT.

The chain carries TRBV28 and TRBJ1-1; TRBD1 agrees at 10 bases. V dropped 8 bases and J dropped 5; count of bases not matched to a gene: 2. CDR1 is MDHEN and CDR2 is SYDVKM in the germline V gene. This CDR3 has 12 amino acids. CDR3 DNA: TGTGCCAGCGGGACAGGGGTAACTGAAGCTTTCTTT. This translates into CASGTGVTEAFF.

The chain has TRBV13 and TRBJ2-7; D is unclear. Looked up from germline, CDR1 is PRHDT and CDR2 is FYEKMQ (reference sequence). This CDR3 has 14 residues. The germline V and J ends were trimmed by 0 bases and 5 bases, with 11 bases remaining between them. The CDR3 sequence: CASSLGLIADEQYF. The CDR3 coding sequence is TGTGCCAGCAGCTTAGGCCTAATAGCCGACGAGCAGTACTTC.

The chain employs TRBV5-6 and TRBJ1-3; a weak D match, TRBD1 (5 bases). The CDR3 has 17 amino acids. V gave up 0 bases and J gave up 1 base, with 14 bases separating them. Germline V gene data show CDR1 as SGHDT and CDR2 as YYEEEE. For the CDR3, the DNA is TGTGCCAGCAGCTTGGTTGGGTCGGGGGGATCTGGAAACACCATATATTTT. This sequence encodes CASSLVGSGGSGNTIYF. Combining the CDR3 with reference TRBV5-6 and TRBJ1-3 gives the whole variable domain DAGVTQSPTHLIKTRGQQVTLRCSPKSGHDTVSWYQQALGQGPQFIFQYYEEEERQRGNFPDRFSGHQFPNYSSELNVNALLLGDSALYLCASSLVGSGGSGNTIYFGEGSWLTVV.

V and J are TRBV18 and TRBJ2-1, with TRBD2 matching over 12 bases. V was clipped by 2 bases and J by 0 bases; unmatched bases: 8. From germline, CDR1 is KGHSH and CDR2 LQKENI. The CDR3 spans 19 residues. The CDR3 reads CASSPLPSGGGSSYNEQFF. CDR3 sequence (DNA): TGTGCCAGCTCACCATTGCCTAGCGGGGGGGGAAGCTCCTACAATGAGCAGTTCTTC.

The chain employs TRBV2 and TRBJ1-1, with D unclear. The V end was cut by 2 bases, the J end by 7 bases, with 14 bases between. The V gene's germline CDR1 is SNHLY and CDR2 FYNNEI. The CDR3 spans 14 residues. CDR3 residues: CASSEWRQAGEAFF. CDR3 nucleotides: TGTGCCAGCAGTGAATGGAGGCAGGCCGGTGAAGCTTTCTTT. Using reference TRBV2 and TRBJ1-1 for the parts outside the CDR3, the full variable domain is EPEVTQTPSHQVTQMGQEVILRCVPISNHLYFYWYRQILGQKVEFLVSFYNNEISEKSEIFDDQFSVERPDGSNFTLKIRSTKLEDSAMYFCASSEWRQAGEAFFGQGTRLTVV.

This chain connects TRBV4-3 to TRBJ2-6; possible D gene TRBD1, 6 bases. V was shortened by 1 base and J by 0 bases, with 19 bases between the two germline ends. CDR1 is LGHNA, CDR2 YSLEER, per germline. The CDR3 runs to 20 residues. CDR3 region: CASSQGAYREKSSGANVLTF. CDR3 bases: TGCGCCAGCAGCCAAGGGGCTTACAGGGAGAAAAGCTCTGGGGCCAACGTCCTGACTTTC.

This clone was detected only once. J is TRBJ1-5 and V is TRBV11-3; D remains unclear. CDR1 is SGHNT and CDR2 is YENEEA in the germline V gene. The V gene lost 2 bases and the J gene lost 5 bases, with 7 bases spanning the gap. CDR3 length equals 13 residues. CDR3 sequence: CASSLSLDQPQHF. CDR3 DNA sequence: TGTGCCAGCAGCTTATCGCTCGATCAGCCCCAGCATTTT.

The V gene is TRBV3-1 (or the pseudogene TRBV3-2), the J gene TRBJ2-1; a weak D match, TRBD2 (6 bases). The CDR3 is 14 amino acids. V was pared by 4 bases and J by 9 bases, with 16 bases between. Per germline, CDR1 LGHDT and CDR2 YNNKEL (reference sequence). This chain's CDR3 is CASSPGTPDREQFF. The CDR3 DNA reads as TGTGCCAGCAGCCCCGGGACTCCCGACCGTGAGCAGTTCTTC.